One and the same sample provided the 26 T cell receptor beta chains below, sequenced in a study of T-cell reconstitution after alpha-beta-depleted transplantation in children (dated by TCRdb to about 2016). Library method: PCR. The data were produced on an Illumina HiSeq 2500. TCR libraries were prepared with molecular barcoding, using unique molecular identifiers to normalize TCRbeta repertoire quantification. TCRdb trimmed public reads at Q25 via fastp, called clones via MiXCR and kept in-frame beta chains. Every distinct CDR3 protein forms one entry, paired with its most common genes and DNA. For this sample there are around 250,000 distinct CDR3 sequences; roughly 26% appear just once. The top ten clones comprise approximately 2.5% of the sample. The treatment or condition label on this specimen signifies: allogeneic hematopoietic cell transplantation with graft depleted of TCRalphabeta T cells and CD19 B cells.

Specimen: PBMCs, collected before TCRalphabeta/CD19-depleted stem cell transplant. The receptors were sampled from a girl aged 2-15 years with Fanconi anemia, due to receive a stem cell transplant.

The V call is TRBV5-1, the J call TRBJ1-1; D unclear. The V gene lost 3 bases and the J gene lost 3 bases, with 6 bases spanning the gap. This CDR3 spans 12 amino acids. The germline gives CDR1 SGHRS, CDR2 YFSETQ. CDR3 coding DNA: TGCGCCAGCAGCTCCCGGGACACTGAAGCTTTCTTT. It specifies CASSSRDTEAFF. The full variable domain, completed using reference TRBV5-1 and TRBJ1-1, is KAGVTQTPRYLIKTRGQQVTLSCSPISGHRSVSWYQQTPGQGLQFLFEYFSETQRNKGNFPGRFSGRQFSNSRSEMNVSTLELGDSALYLCASSSRDTEAFFGQGTRLTVV.

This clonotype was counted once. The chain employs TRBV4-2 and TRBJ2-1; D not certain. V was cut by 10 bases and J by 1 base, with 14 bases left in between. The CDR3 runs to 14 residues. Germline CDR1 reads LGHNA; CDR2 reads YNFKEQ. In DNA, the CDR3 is TGTGCCATGAGCCCCGGGTGGTCCTACAATGAGCAGTTCTTC. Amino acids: CAMSPGWSYNEQFF.

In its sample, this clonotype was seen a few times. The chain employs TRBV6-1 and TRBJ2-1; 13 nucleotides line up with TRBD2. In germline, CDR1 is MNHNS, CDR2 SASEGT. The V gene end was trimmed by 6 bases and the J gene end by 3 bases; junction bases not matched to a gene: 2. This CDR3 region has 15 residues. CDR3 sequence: CASRTSGGLYNEQFF. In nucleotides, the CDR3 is TGTGCCAGCAGGACTAGCGGGGGGCTCTACAATGAGCAGTTCTTC.

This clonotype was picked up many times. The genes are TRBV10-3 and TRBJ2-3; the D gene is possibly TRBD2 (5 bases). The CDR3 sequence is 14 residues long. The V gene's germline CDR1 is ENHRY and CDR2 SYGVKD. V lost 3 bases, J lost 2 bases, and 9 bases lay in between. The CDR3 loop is CAISEGLNTDTQYF. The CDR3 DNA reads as TGTGCCATCAGTGAAGGACTCAACACAGATACGCAGTATTTT.

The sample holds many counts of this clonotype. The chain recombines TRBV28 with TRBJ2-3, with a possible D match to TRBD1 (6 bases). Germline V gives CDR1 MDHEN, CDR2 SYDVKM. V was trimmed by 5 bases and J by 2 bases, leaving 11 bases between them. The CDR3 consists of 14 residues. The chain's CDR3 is CASSTGQTTDTQYF. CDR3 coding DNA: TGTGCCAGCAGTACTGGACAGACCACAGATACGCAGTATTTT.

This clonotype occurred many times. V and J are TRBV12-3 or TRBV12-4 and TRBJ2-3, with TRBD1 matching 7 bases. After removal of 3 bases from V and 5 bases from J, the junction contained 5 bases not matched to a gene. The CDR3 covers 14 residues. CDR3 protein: CASSFRDSEDTQYF. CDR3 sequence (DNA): TGTGCCAGCAGTTTCCGGGACAGTGAAGATACGCAGTATTTT.

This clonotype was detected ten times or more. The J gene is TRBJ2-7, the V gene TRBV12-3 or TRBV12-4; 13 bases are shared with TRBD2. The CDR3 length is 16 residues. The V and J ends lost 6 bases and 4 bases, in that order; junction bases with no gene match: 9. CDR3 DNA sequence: TGTGCCAGCAGGGGGACTAGCGGGAAACTCCCATACGAGCAGTACTTC. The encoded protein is CASRGTSGKLPYEQYF.

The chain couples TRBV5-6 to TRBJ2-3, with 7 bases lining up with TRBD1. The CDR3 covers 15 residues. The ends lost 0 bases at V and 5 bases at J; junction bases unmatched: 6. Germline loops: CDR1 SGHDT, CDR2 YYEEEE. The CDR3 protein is CASSLGQGIQDTQYF. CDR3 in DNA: TGTGCCAGCAGCTTGGGACAGGGCATACAAGATACGCAGTATTTT.

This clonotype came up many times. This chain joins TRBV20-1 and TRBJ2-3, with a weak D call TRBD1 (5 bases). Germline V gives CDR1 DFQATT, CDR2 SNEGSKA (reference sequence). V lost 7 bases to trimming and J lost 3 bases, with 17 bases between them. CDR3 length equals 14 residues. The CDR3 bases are TGCAGTGTTGGCAGGGAAATTGGAACAGATACGCAGTATTTT. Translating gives CSVGREIGTDTQYF.

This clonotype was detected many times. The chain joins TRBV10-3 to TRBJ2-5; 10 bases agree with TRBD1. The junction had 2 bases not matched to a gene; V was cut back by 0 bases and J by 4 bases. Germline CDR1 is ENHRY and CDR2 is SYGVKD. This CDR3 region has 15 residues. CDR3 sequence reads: CAISESGQGVETQYF. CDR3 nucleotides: TGTGCCATCAGTGAGTCAGGACAGGGGGTAGAGACCCAGTACTTC.

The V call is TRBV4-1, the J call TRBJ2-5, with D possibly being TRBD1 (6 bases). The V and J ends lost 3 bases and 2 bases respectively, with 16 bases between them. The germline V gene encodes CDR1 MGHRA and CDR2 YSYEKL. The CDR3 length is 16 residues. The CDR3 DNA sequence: TGCGCCAGCAGCCATGGGGGCCTGGACTCTCAAGAGACCCAGTACTTC. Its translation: CASSHGGLDSQETQYF.

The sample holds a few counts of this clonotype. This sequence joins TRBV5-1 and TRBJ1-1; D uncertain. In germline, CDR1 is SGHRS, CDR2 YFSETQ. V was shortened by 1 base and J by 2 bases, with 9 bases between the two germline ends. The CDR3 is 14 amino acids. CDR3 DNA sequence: TGCGCCAGCAGCTTGTACCAGCCAAACACTGAAGCTTTCTTT. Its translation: CASSLYQPNTEAFF.

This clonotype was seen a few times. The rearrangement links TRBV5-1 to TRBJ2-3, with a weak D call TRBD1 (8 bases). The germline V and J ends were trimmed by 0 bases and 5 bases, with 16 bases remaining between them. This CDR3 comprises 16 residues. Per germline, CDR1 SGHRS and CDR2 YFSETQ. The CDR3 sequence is CASSLANRGGGDTQYF. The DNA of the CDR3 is TGCGCCAGCAGCTTGGCCAACAGGGGGGGAGGAGATACGCAGTATTTT.

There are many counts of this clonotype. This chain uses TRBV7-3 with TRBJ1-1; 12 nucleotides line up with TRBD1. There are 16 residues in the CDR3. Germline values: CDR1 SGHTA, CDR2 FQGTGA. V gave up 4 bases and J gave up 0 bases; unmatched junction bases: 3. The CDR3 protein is CASSSGTGGMNTEAFF. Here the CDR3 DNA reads TGTGCCAGCAGCTCCGGGACAGGGGGCATGAACACTGAAGCTTTCTTT.

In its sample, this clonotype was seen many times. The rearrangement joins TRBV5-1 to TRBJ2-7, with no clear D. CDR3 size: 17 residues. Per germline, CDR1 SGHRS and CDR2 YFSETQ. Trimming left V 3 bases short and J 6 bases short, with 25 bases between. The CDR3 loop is CASSSLPSPISTREQYF. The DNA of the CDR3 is TGCGCCAGCAGCTCATTGCCCAGCCCCATCTCTACCCGCGAGCAGTACTTC. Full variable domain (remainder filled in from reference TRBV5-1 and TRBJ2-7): KAGVTQTPRYLIKTRGQQVTLSCSPISGHRSVSWYQQTPGQGLQFLFEYFSETQRNKGNFPGRFSGRQFSNSRSEMNVSTLELGDSALYLCASSSLPSPISTREQYFGPGTRLTVT.

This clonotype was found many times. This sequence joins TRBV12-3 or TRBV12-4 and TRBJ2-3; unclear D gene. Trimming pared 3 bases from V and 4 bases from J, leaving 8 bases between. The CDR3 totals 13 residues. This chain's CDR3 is CASSFLQPDTQYF. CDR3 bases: TGTGCCAGCAGTTTTCTACAGCCAGATACGCAGTATTTT.

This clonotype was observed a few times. The CDR3 DNA is TGTGCCAGCAGTTTCAACAGGGGAGGGCAGTATTTT. Translated: CASSFNRGGQYF. The V and J genes are TRBV28 and TRBJ2-3; tentative D call: TRBD1 (7 bases). Germline lookup yields CDR1 MDHEN and CDR2 SYDVKM. This CDR3 is 12 amino acids long. The V end lost 3 bases, the J end lost 11 bases, and 12 bases lay between the germline ends.

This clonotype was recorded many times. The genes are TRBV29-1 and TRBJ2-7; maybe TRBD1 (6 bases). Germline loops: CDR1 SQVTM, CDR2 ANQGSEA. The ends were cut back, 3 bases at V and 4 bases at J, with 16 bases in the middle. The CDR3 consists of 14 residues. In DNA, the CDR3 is TGCAGCGTTGAGGGGGACAAGGGGCCTTACGAGCAGTACTTC. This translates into CSVEGDKGPYEQYF.

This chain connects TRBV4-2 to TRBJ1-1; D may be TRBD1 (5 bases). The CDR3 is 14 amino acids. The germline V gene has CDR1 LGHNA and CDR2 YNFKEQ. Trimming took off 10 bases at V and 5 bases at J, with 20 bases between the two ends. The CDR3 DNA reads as TGTGCCATGGGCCCGGACCGGTGGGGGACTGAAGCTTTCTTT. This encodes CAMGPDRWGTEAFF.

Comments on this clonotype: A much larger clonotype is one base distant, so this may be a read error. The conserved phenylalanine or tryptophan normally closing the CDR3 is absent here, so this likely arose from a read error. This CDR3 reads CSASSPETQYY. For the CDR3, the DNA is TGCAGTGCTAGTTCCCCCGAGACCCAGTACTAC. This chain connects TRBV20-1 to TRBJ2-5; D is ambiguous. CDR1 and CDR2 from the germline V gene are DFQATT and SNEGSKA (reference sequence). V was trimmed by 3 bases and J by 5 bases, leaving 7 bases between them. This CDR3 spans 11 amino acids.

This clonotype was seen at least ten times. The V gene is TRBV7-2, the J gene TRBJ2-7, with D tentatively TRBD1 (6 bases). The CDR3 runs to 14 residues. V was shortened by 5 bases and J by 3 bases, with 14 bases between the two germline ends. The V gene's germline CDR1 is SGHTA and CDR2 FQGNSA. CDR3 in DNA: TGTGCCAGCAGCAGCCCGACAGGAGGCTACGAGCAGTACTTC. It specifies CASSSPTGGYEQYF.

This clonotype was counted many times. The CDR3, as DNA: TGTGCCAGCAGCCATGAACGTAGCGGGAACTACGAGCAGTACTTC. It is translated as CASSHERSGNYEQYF. This sequence joins TRBV4-2 and TRBJ2-7; 8 nucleotides match TRBD2. The CDR3 is 15 amino acids. V was pared by 3 bases and J by 3 bases, with 7 bases of the junction left unmatched. Germline V gene lookup returns CDR1 LGHNA and CDR2 YNFKEQ.

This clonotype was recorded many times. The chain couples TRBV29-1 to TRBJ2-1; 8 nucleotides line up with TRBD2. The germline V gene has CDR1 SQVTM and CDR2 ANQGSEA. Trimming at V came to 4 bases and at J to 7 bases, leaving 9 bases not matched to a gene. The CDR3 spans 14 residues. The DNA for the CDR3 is TGCAGCGTTGTCCCTAGCGGGTGGAGAAATGAGCAGTTCTTC. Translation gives CSVVPSGWRNEQFF.

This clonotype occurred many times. The CDR3 coding sequence is TGTGCCAGCAGCGTAGATCCGGGCCAAATCCTTATCGGCCATGGCTACACCTTC. Amino acid sequence: CASSVDPGQILIGHGYTF. The chain employs TRBV9 and TRBJ1-2; D uncertain. Germline assignment: CDR1 SGDLS and CDR2 YYNGEE. With 0 bases removed from V and 6 bases from J, the gap between germline ends came to 24 bases. CDR3 length equals 18 residues.

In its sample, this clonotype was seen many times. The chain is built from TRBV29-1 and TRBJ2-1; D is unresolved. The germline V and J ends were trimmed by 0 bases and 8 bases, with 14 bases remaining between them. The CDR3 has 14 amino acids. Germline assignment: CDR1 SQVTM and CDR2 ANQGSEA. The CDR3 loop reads CSVEDFTGHDEQFF. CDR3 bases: TGCAGCGTTGAAGATTTCACTGGCCATGATGAGCAGTTCTTC.

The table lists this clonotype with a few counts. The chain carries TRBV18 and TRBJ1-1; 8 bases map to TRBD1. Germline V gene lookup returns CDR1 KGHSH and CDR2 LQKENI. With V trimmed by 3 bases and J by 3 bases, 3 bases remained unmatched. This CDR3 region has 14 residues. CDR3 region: CASSPLTGDTEAFF. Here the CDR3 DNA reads TGTGCCAGCTCACCCCTGACAGGGGACACTGAAGCTTTCTTT.